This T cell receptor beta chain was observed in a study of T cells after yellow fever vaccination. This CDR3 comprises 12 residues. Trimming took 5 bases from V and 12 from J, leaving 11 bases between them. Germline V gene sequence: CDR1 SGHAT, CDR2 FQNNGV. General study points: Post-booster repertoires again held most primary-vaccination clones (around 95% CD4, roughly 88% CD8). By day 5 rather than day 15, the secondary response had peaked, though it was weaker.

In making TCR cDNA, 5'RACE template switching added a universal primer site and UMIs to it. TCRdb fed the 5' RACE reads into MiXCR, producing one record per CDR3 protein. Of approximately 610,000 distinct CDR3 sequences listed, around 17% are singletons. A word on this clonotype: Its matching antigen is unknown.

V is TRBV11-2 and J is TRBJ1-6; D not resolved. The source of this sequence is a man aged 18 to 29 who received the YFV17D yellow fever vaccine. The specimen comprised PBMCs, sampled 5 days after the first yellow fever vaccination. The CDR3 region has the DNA TGTGCCAGCAGCCGACCAGGAGGACCCCTCCACTTT. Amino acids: CASSRPGGPLHF.